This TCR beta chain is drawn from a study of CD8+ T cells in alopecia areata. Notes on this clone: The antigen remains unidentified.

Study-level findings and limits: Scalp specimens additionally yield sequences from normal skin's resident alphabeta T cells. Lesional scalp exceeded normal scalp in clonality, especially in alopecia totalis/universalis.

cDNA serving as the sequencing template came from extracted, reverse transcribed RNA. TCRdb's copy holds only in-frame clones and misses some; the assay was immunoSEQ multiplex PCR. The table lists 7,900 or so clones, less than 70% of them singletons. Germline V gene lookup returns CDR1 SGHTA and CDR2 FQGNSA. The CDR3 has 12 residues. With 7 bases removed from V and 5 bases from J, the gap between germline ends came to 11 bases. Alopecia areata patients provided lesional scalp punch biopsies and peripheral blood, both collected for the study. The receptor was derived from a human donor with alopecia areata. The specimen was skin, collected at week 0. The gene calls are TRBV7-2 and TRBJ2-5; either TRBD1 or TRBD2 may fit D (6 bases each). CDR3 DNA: TGTGCCAGCACACAGGGACTGGAGACCCAGTACTTC. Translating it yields CASTQGLETQYF.